A selection of T cell receptor beta chains follows, all from one sample in a study of blood T cell repertoires in COVID-19. Clones were read by immunoSEQ multiplex PCR, and TCRdb kept only the in-frame ones, dropping some. This sample carries under 200,000 clones, approximately 90% of them seen once, and the ten largest clones take less than 5%. The sample taken for sequencing was peripheral blood. All receptors derive from a woman in her sixties or seventies who had recovered from COVID-19. The CDR3 runs from the conserved cysteine through the conserved F or W. D genes are given only for firm matches. A clone size is listed for some rows: how often the clone was seen (once, few, many), or a class if it is expanded.

TRBD1	TRBJ1-1	TRBV7-9	-	CASSYGTGGMNTEAFF	TGTGCCAGCAGCTATGGGACAGGGGGAATGAACACTGAAGCTTTCTTT
TRBD1	TRBJ1-2	TRBV4-1	-	CASSHLGQGGYGYTF	TGCGCCAGCAGCCACCTTGGACAGGGTGGATATGGCTACACCTTC
TRBD1	TRBJ2-5	TRBV4-1	-	CASSLWTGGSETQYF	TGCGCCAGCAGCCTTTGGACAGGGGGCTCAGAGACCCAGTACTTC
-	TRBJ1-1	TRBV6-5	-	CASSYSRAAKAFF	TGTGCCAGCAGTTACTCGAGGGCGGCCAAAGCTTTCTTT
-	TRBJ1-4	TRBV28	-	CASRPYPRGGSQKLFF	TGTGCCAGCAGGCCTTACCCGAGGGGGGGGTCTCAAAAACTGTTTTTT
-	TRBJ1-6	TRBV3-1/TRBV3-2	-	CASSRTASSYNSPLHF	TGTGCCAGCAGCCGGACAGCGAGCTCCTATAATTCACCCCTCCACTTT
-	TRBJ1-1	TRBV27	many	CASSLSSRMNTEAFF	TGTGCCAGCAGTTTATCGTCCAGAATGAACACTGAAGCTTTCTTT
-	TRBJ2-7	TRBV27	-	CASRRPTADSYEQYF	TGTGCCAGCAGACGCCCCACAGCGGACTCCTACGAGCAGTACTTC
-	TRBJ2-5	TRBV7-6	-	CASSSYPGQQETQYF	TGTGCCAGCAGCTCCTACCCTGGACAGCAAGAGACCCAGTACTTC
TRBD1	TRBJ2-7	TRBV6-5	-	CASSSTGSTYEQYF	TGTGCCAGCAGTTCGACAGGGTCGACCTACGAGCAGTACTTC
TRBD2	TRBJ2-1	TRBV7-2	-	CASSLASGTSGGAGDNEQFF	TGTGCCAGCAGCTTAGCCTCCGGGACTAGCGGGGGGGCAGGTGACAATGAGCAGTTCTTC
-	TRBJ2-3	TRBV2	-	CASSGQDSTTDTQYF	TGTGCCAGCAGTGGACAGGACAGCACCACAGATACGCAGTATTTT
TRBD2	TRBJ2-2	TRBV13	once	CASSSLAGGNTGELFF	TGTGCCAGCAGCTCACTAGCGGGGGGGAACACCGGGGAGCTGTTTTTT
-	TRBJ2-2	TRBV4-1	-	CASSQAGPSTGELFF	TGCGCCAGCAGCCAAGCTGGCCCTTCCACCGGGGAGCTGTTTTTT
-	TRBJ2-1	TRBV6-5	-	CASSKHRIPFNEQFF	TGTGCCAGCAGCAAGCACAGGATCCCCTTCAATGAGCAGTTCTTC
TRBD2	TRBJ2-7	TRBV5-1	-	CASSPGSGGAGEQYF	TGCGCCAGCAGCCCAGGGTCCGGGGGGGCCGGGGAGCAGTACTTC
TRBD2	TRBJ2-5	TRBV27	-	CASSSGGTNGQETQYF	TGTGCCAGCAGTTCGGGGGGGACTAACGGCCAAGAGACCCAGTACTTC